The rows below give T cell receptor beta chains drawn from one sample of a study of T cells in Graves' hyperthyroidism and ophthalmopathy. In TCRdb, the multiplex PCR reads were re-called with MiXCR into one record per CDR3 protein. The sample lists 690,000 or so distinct CDR3 sequences; over 15% were seen once. Sequencing was done on a sample of blood. Source of these receptors: a woman aged 50 to 65 with Graves' hyperthyroidism that later progressed to Graves' ophthalmopathy. Each CDR3 is given with its conserved first and last residue. The D gene is left open where the match is weak. The size of a clone is reported for some rows only, either as once, few or many, or as a class for expanded clones.

v_call,d_call,j_call,clone_size,cdr3_nt,cdr3_aa
TRBV27,TRBD1,TRBJ1-1,NA,TGTGCCAGCAGTTTAATAGGTGTCAGGGGGACTGAAGCTTTCTTT,CASSLIGVRGTEAFF
TRBV6-1,NA,TRBJ2-1,NA,TGTGCCAGCAGTGAAATCGCCAACGTGGGGACCTACAATGAGCAGTTCTTC,CASSEIANVGTYNEQFF
TRBV16,NA,TRBJ1-1,many,TGTGCCAGCAGCCAATCGATGGGCGGCACTGAAGCTTTCTTT,CASSQSMGGTEAFF
TRBV19,NA,TRBJ2-3,NA,TGTGCCAGTAGTATAGGCGGCACAGATACGCAGTATTTT,CASSIGGTDTQYF
TRBV29-1,NA,TRBJ1-1,NA,TGCAGCGTACAACAGGTAACTTTGAACACTGAAGCTTTCTTT,CSVQQVTLNTEAFF
TRBV4-1,NA,TRBJ2-2,NA,TGCGCCAGCAGCCAAGATCCAGCCGTGAACACCGGGGAGCTGTTTTTT,CASSQDPAVNTGELFF
TRBV3-1,NA,TRBJ1-2,many,TGTGCCAGCAGCCAAGAACTGGGAACTAACTATGGCTACACCTTC,CASSQELGTNYGYTF
TRBV11-1,TRBD1,TRBJ1-2,many,TGTGCCAGCAGCTCAATCGGACAGGGGCACTATGGCTACACCTTC,CASSSIGQGHYGYTF
TRBV27,NA,TRBJ1-4,NA,TGTGCCAGCAGTTTTTACGGGGAAGAAAAACTGTTTTTT,CASSFYGEEKLFF
TRBV6-5,NA,TRBJ2-2,NA,TGTGCCAGCAGTTACTTATTTAACACCGGGGAGCTGTTTTTT,CASSYLFNTGELFF
TRBV5-6,NA,TRBJ2-1,many,TGTGCCAGCAGCTTGGTCGGAAGAGGGGCTTACAATGAGCAGTTCTTC,CASSLVGRGAYNEQFF
TRBV30,NA,TRBJ1-2,NA,TGTGCCTGGAGTGTTGGTCAGGGGTCTATGGGCTACACCTTC,CAWSVGQGSMGYTF
TRBV10-3,NA,TRBJ1-2,NA,TGTGCCATCAGTGGGGGCGGGGATGGCTACACCTTC,CAISGGGDGYTF
TRBV27,TRBD2,TRBJ2-7,many,TGTGCCAGCAGTCCGACCCCAGACGGGGGGGAATACGAGCAGTACTTC,CASSPTPDGGEYEQYF
TRBV5-5,TRBD2,TRBJ2-2,many,TGTGCCAGCAGCTTCGGGGGGAGTACCGGGGAGCTGTTTTTT,CASSFGGSTGELFF
TRBV5-1,NA,TRBJ1-6,NA,TGCGCCAGCAGCTTGGACTCCTCGGGAAATAATTCACCCCTCCACTTT,CASSLDSSGNNSPLHF
TRBV19,TRBD1,TRBJ1-2,NA,TGTGCCAGTAGTATTAAGGGGGCTGGAGGCTACACCTTC,CASSIKGAGGYTF
TRBV6-1,NA,TRBJ2-3,NA,TGTGCCAGCAAAGGCAGCGCGATCTTGGGCACAGATACGCAGTATTTT,CASKGSAILGTDTQYF
TRBV15,NA,TRBJ2-7,NA,TGTGCCACCAGCAGAGATGGGAAAAGGACCTACGAGCAGTACTTC,CATSRDGKRTYEQYF
TRBV14,NA,TRBJ1-1,many,TGTGCCAGCAGCGAAAGGGAGAAGGGCGGGAACACTGAAGCTTTCTTT,CASSEREKGGNTEAFF
TRBV20-1,NA,TRBJ2-7,few,TGCAGTGTTAGAAGCAGGGTTTCCTACGAGCAGTACTTC,CSVRSRVSYEQYF